These 3 T cell receptor beta chains were sequenced from one sample in a study of PD-1 blockade in classical Hodgkin lymphoma. Sequencing was performed with immunoSEQ multiplex PCR; in TCRdb, only in-frame clones are kept and a portion is missing. This table has fewer than 4,000 clones, about 81% appearing once. Specified time point: cycle 4 day 1 (C4D1), after 6 weeks of nivolumab. Each patient experienced a relapse that followed autologous stem cell transplantation, and brentuximab vedotin exposure varied. After PBMCs were thawed, their CD8+ T cells were isolated by magnetic negative selection. The material was CD8+ T cells from blood, obtained before the fourth cycle of nivolumab. The receptors come from a human donor with classical Hodgkin lymphoma.

V gene TRBV9 combines with J gene TRBJ1-5; D is unresolved. Germline CDR1 SGDLS, CDR2 YYNGEE. The V end was cut by 0 bases, the J end by 3 bases, with 4 bases between. This CDR3 is built from 13 residues. The CDR3 DNA reads TGTGCCAGCAGCGTAGCGCCCAATCAGCCCCAGCATTTT. Encoded protein: CASSVAPNQPQHF.

This clone occurred a few times. The V call is TRBV7-9, the J call TRBJ2-1; D not certain. Trimming removed 5 bases at V and 4 bases at J, with 9 bases between. The CDR3 sequence is 13 residues long. In germline, CDR1 is SEHNR, CDR2 FQNEAQ (reference sequence). The CDR3 DNA reads as TGTGCCAGCAGCGTGGATTCGTACAATGAGCAGTTCTTC. It specifies CASSVDSYNEQFF.

This chain links TRBV14 with TRBJ2-5, with D tentatively TRBD1 or TRBD2 (5 bases each). The J call is uncertain, as TRBJ2-7 better fits the DNA end. Germline V gives CDR1 SGHDN, CDR2 FVKESK. The CDR3 totals 15 residues. The CDR3 DNA is TGTGCCAGCAGCCAAATCCGGGACGTTATCAACGAGCAGTACTTC. Amino acids: CASSQIRDVINEQYF.